Included here is one T cell receptor (beta chain) sequence, with context. The data were obtained in a study of blood T cell repertoires in COVID-19. Study background: Samples taken during acute and convalescent COVID-19 were collected in the United States, Italy and Spain. Sources were T cells, B-cell-depleted T cells, or PBMCs; the material itself was cDNA or gDNA.

Germline-derived CDR1 and CDR2 are LNHDA and SQIVND (reference sequence). CDR3 length: 14 residues. Trimming cost V 6 bases and J 8 bases; bases outside gene matches: 10. How the authors handled the data: Reference gene primer amplification gave estimated nucleated cell counts. Sequenced by immunoSEQ multiplex PCR; TCRdb stores in-frame clones only, minus some. V and J calls and clone size follow that table, whereas D and trimming were derived from the DNA. The sample holds nearly 90,000 clones; approximately 90% are singletons and the top ten take 0.47%. The rearrangement uses TRBV19 and TRBJ1-2; TRBD1 matches at 9 bases. The clonotype comes from a man in his 60s with acute or convalescent COVID-19. Sequencing was done on a sample of peripheral blood. The CDR3 DNA is TGTGCCAGTAGCGACATAGACAGGGGGTTCGGCTACACCTTC. As protein: CASSDIDRGFGYTF.